This T cell receptor beta chain was recorded in a study of CD8+ T cells in alopecia areata. This CDR3 contains 14 residues. Germline CDR1 MNHEY, CDR2 SMNVEV (reference sequence). V lost 5 bases, J lost 5 bases, and 7 bases stayed unmatched. Findings and caveats of the study: Scalp and blood samples kept many expanded lesional clones throughout tofacitinib.

RNA extraction and reverse transcription yielded cDNA as sequencing template. Generated by immunoSEQ multiplex PCR, the TCRdb table keeps only in-frame clones and is missing some. The table has approximately 280,000 clones, roughly 64% seen once. Documented treatment: oral pan-JAK inhibitor, 5-10 mg twice daily. Both peripheral blood and punch biopsies of lesional scalp skin were obtained from patients who had alopecia areata. Note on this clone: Its target is not known.

The specimen was CD4+ T cells sorted from blood, collected at week 24, from a patient treated with tofacitinib. The source of this sequence is a human donor with alopecia areata. V gene TRBV27 combines with J gene TRBJ1-2, with 8 bases aligning to TRBD1. DNA of the CDR3: TGTGCCAGCAGTGCCTACAGGGGGTCATATGGCTACACCTTC. Its protein product is CASSAYRGSYGYTF.